This entry is about one T cell receptor (beta chain). These data belong to a study of blood T cell repertoires in COVID-19. Across the whole study: Samples of COVID-19 (acute and convalescent) were obtained from the United States, Italy and Spain. T cells, B-cell-depleted T cells, or PBMCs provided the cDNA or gDNA that served as material.

Original processing methods: Researchers report that nucleated cell counts were estimated from reference gene primer amplification. The repertoire was sequenced with immunoSEQ multiplex PCR; TCRdb's copy has only in-frame clones and lacks some. That table furnishes V, J and clone size, whereas the DNA furnished D and trimming. The sample holds under 150,000 clones; over 80% are singletons and the top ten take 2% to 3%. This clonotype was sampled from a man aged 50 or older with active COVID-19. Sample: peripheral blood.

The CDR3 here is CAAGGQETQYF. The CDR3 coding sequence is TGTGCCGCCGGGGGCCAAGAGACCCAGTACTTC. The V gene is TRBV15, the J gene TRBJ2-5, with D maybe TRBD2 (6 bases). Germline loops: CDR1 LNHNV, CDR2 YYDKDF (reference sequence). The V end lost 11 bases, the J end lost 1 base, and 8 bases lay between the germline ends. This CDR3 has 11 residues.